Below, 20 T cell receptor beta chains from the same sample are listed, as sequenced in a study of blood T cell repertoires in COVID-19. Repertoires were generated with immunoSEQ multiplex PCR, while TCRdb's copy carries only in-frame clones and drops some. The sample includes about 180,000 clones, around 85% seen only once; the top ten take 6.2%. The sequenced sample consisted of PBMCs or T cells enriched from blood (not recorded which). The origin of the receptors is a man aged 40-49 years who had recovered from COVID-19.

This clone was seen just once. Here the CDR3 reads CASSKVPGQEYEQYF. The CDR3 DNA follows: TGTGCCAGCAGCAAAGTGCCGGGACAGGAGTACGAGCAGTACTTC. This chain uses TRBV21-1 with TRBJ2-7; TRBD1, as called in the table, went unchecked against the DNA. TRBV21-1 is noted as a pseudogene. The CDR3 has 15 amino acids.

The chain is built from TRBV19 and TRBJ1-5; TRBD1 agrees at 11 bases. The V gene end was trimmed by 8 bases and the J gene end by 1 base; junction bases not matched to a gene: 4. The V gene's germline CDR1 is LNHDA and CDR2 SQIVND (reference sequence). The CDR3 is 15 amino acids. The CDR3 reads CASGTGGSSNQPQHF. For the CDR3, the DNA is TGTGCCAGTGGGACAGGGGGGTCGAGCAATCAGCCCCAGCATTTT.

This chain links TRBV2 with TRBJ2-5; the match to TRBD1 covers 8 bases. Losses at the gene ends were 9 bases for V and 4 bases for J; bases not matched to a gene: 4. The CDR3 is made up of 12 amino acids. Germline V gene sequence: CDR1 SNHLY, CDR2 FYNNEI. As DNA, the CDR3 is TGTGCCAGGACAGGGGCCGGAGAGACCCAGTACTTC. It translates to CARTGAGETQYF.

This chain uses TRBV5-6 with TRBJ1-4; tentative D call: TRBD1 (5 bases). The CDR3 loop spans 14 amino acids. Trimming left V 2 bases short and J 5 bases short, with 10 bases between. CDR1 is SGHDT and CDR2 is YYEEEE in the germline V gene. Here the CDR3 reads CASSFRRGNEKLFF. CDR3 sequence (DNA): TGTGCCAGCAGCTTTAGACGGGGGAATGAAAAACTGTTTTTT.

By its share, this clone is medium-sized. The rearrangement uses TRBV6-4 and TRBJ1-6, with TRBD1 matching 10 bases. In germline, CDR1 is MRHNA, CDR2 SNTAGT. CDR3 size: 15 residues. V lost 0 bases to trimming and J lost 7 bases; unmatched junction nucleotides: 0. The CDR3 DNA sequence: TGTGCCAGCAGTGACTCGACAGGGGGCAATTCACCCCTCCACTTT. It specifies CASSDSTGGNSPLHF.

The CDR3 sequence: CASRSWTGGHEQYF. CDR3 DNA: TGTGCCAGCAGGTCTTGGACAGGGGGTCACGAGCAGTACTTC. The chain links TRBV5-8 to TRBJ2-7, with 10 bases matching TRBD1. Germline loops: CDR1 SGHTS, CDR2 YDEGEE. The junction had 7 bases not matched to a gene; V was cut back by 5 bases and J by 5 bases. There are 14 residues in the CDR3.

This chain uses TRBV19 with TRBJ1-1; D unresolved. With 3 bases removed from V and 1 base from J, the gap between germline ends came to 12 bases. Germline assignment: CDR1 LNHDA and CDR2 SQIVND (reference sequence). The CDR3 has 15 amino acids. CDR3 in DNA: TGTGCCAGTAGTATTTTGTACAGCCCGAACACTGAAGCTTTCTTT. It encodes CASSILYSPNTEAFF.

This sequence joins TRBV5-8 and TRBJ1-4; D gene uncertain. The CDR3 is made up of 11 amino acids. V was cut by 3 bases and J by 9 bases, with 6 bases left in between. CDR1 and CDR2 (germline): SGHTS, YDEGEE. For the CDR3, the DNA is TGTGCCAGCAGCTACATAAAAAAACTGTTTTTT. It encodes CASSYIKKLFF.

The rearrangement joins TRBV11-2 to TRBJ2-7; 14 bases line up with TRBD2. CDR3 length equals 17 residues. CDR1 and CDR2 (germline): SGHAT, FQNNGV. Losses at the gene ends were 3 bases for V and 4 bases for J; bases not matched to a gene: 8. CDR3 DNA: TGTGCCAGCAGCTTCGCGCCGGGACTAGCGGGAGAATACGAGCAGTACTTC. Its protein is CASSFAPGLAGEYEQYF. The whole variable domain, remainder taken from reference TRBV11-2 and TRBJ2-7, is EAGVAQSPRYKIIEKRQSVAFWCNPISGHATLYWYQQILGQGPKLLIQFQNNGVVDDSQLPKDRFSAERLKGVDSTLKIQPAKLEDSAVYLCASSFAPGLAGEYEQYFGPGTRLTVT.

The V call is TRBV11-2, the J call TRBJ1-2, with 7 nucleotides matching TRBD1. Germline V gene sequence: CDR1 SGHAT, CDR2 FQNNGV. V lost 4 bases, J lost 4 bases, and 12 bases stayed unmatched. The CDR3 runs to 16 residues. The CDR3 DNA sequence: TGTGCCAGCAGCTCCCAGGCGGGGACAGACCTCTATGGCTACACCTTC. As protein: CASSSQAGTDLYGYTF.

The rearrangement links TRBV11-3 to TRBJ2-5; D perhaps matches TRBD1 (5 bases). The CDR3 runs 13 residues. Looked up from germline, CDR1 is SGHNT and CDR2 is YENEEA. V lost 6 bases and J 5 bases, leaving 13 bases between the germline ends. The CDR3, as DNA: TGTGCCAGCAGGTATCAGGGTCGGGAGACCCAGTACTTC. It encodes CASRYQGRETQYF.

This clone appeared once. The chain uses TRBV29-1 and TRBJ1-4; no definite D call. Trimming pared 4 bases from V and 7 bases from J, leaving 19 bases between. CDR3 size: 15 residues. Germline lookup yields CDR1 SQVTM and CDR2 ANQGSEA. CDR3 sequence: CSVVSFGEGGEKLFF. The CDR3 DNA follows: TGCAGCGTTGTCAGCTTCGGGGAGGGCGGTGAAAAACTGTTTTTT.

This chain uses TRBV19 with TRBJ1-1; D is unresolved. The CDR3 extends over 14 amino acids. CDR1 is LNHDA, CDR2 SQIVND, per germline (reference sequence). Trimming stripped 3 bases from V and 0 bases from J, with 8 bases between. CDR3 DNA: TGTGCCAGTAGTATGGGAGTCATGAACACTGAAGCTTTCTTT. The encoded protein is CASSMGVMNTEAFF.

The CDR3 DNA sequence: TGTGCCACGGGGACAGGGTACGCTGAAGCTTTCTTT. The encoded protein is CATGTGYAEAFF. The V and J genes are TRBV28 and TRBJ1-1; 9 nucleotides align to TRBD1. The germline CDR1 and CDR2 sequences are MDHEN and SYDVKM. Germline trimming cut 10 bases from V and 6 bases from J; bases unmatched to any gene: 6. This CDR3 has 12 residues.

The rearrangement links TRBV19 to TRBJ1-4; 7 positions agree with TRBD1. Germline V gives CDR1 LNHDA, CDR2 SQIVND (reference sequence). The V and J ends lost 2 bases and 7 bases, in that order; junction bases with no gene match: 13. The CDR3 has 17 amino acids. The CDR3 spells CASSINAPTGRTEKLFF. CDR3 bases: TGTGCCAGTAGTATAAACGCCCCGACAGGGAGGACTGAAAAACTGTTTTTT.

This chain connects TRBV18 to TRBJ1-6; weak D call: TRBD1 (6 bases). This CDR3 has 15 residues. Per the germline V gene, CDR1 is KGHSH and CDR2 is LQKENI. Trimming removed 3 bases at V and 4 bases at J, with 10 bases between. The CDR3 bases are TGTGCCAGCTCACCCGGACAGACTTATAATTCACCCCTCCACTTT. Translating it yields CASSPGQTYNSPLHF.

This clone was counted only a few times. The chain recombines TRBV7-9 with TRBJ2-5, with D tentatively TRBD1 (6 bases). Trimming stripped 5 bases from V and 1 base from J, with 17 bases between. The CDR3 extends over 16 amino acids. CDR1 and CDR2 from the germline V gene are SEHNR and FQNEAQ (reference sequence). This CDR3 is CASSPRGHPPQETQYF. DNA of the CDR3: TGTGCCAGCAGCCCAAGGGGACACCCACCCCAAGAGACCCAGTACTTC.

This clone was observed once. This rearrangement joins TRBV27 to TRBJ1-5, with D tentatively TRBD1 (6 bases). CDR3 length equals 13 residues. Germline lookup yields CDR1 MNHEY and CDR2 SMNVEV (reference sequence). The V and J ends lost 5 bases and 7 bases respectively, with 12 bases between them. CDR3 residues: CASSTGLWQPQHF. DNA of the CDR3: TGTGCCAGCAGTACAGGGTTATGGCAGCCCCAGCATTTT.

The gene calls are TRBV5-5 and TRBJ1-1; D is unresolved. This CDR3 contains 12 residues. Germline-derived CDR1 and CDR2 are SGHKS and YYEKEE (reference sequence). V was shortened by 0 bases and J by 8 bases, with 8 bases between the two germline ends. In DNA, the CDR3 is TGTGCCAGCAGCTTGGTTACGGTCGAAGCTTTCTTT. Translation: CASSLVTVEAFF. Together with reference TRBV5-5 and TRBJ1-1, the CDR3 gives the full variable domain: DAGVTQSPTHLIKTRGQQVTLRCSPISGHKSVSWYQQVLGQGPQFIFQYYEKEERGRGNFPDRFSARQFPNYSSELNVNALLLGDSALYLCASSLVTVEAFFGQGTRLTVV.

This clone showed up just once. This chain links TRBV6-5 with TRBJ1-2, with D unclear. The V end lost 6 bases, the J end lost 0 bases, and 14 bases lay between the germline ends. The CDR3 runs to 15 residues. CDR1 MNHEY and CDR2 SVGAGI come from the germline V gene. CDR3 in amino acids: CASSEGPGSNYGYTF. The CDR3 DNA follows: TGTGCCAGCAGCGAGGGTCCTGGGTCTAACTATGGCTACACCTTC.